The rows below give T cell receptor beta chains drawn from one sample of a study of blood T cell repertoires in COVID-19. The assay was immunoSEQ multiplex PCR, and TCRdb's table has in-frame clones only and misses some. The repertoire holds 50,000 to 60,000 clones, 70% to 90% seen once, with about 13% in the top ten. Sequenced: peripheral blood. These receptors originate from a human donor in a cohort sampled during active COVID-19. Both conserved end residues are part of each CDR3. Each record gives: V gene, D gene, clone size, J gene, CDR3 DNA, CDR3 protein. D genes are given only for firm matches. Size is stated for part of the rows, as once, few or many counts, or as a class when the clone is expanded.

V gene: TRBV7-9; D gene: TRBD2; clone size: -; J gene: TRBJ2-1; CDR3 DNA: TGTGCCAGCAGCCCCCAAAGCGGGAGTTCTTTGGATGAGCAGTTCTTC; CDR3 protein: CASSPQSGSSLDEQFF
V gene: TRBV7-3; D gene: TRBD2; clone size: -; J gene: TRBJ2-5; CDR3 DNA: TGTGCCAGCAGCTTAAATCCCTTGGTAGCGGGTGCACAAGAGACCCAGTACTTC; CDR3 protein: CASSLNPLVAGAQETQYF
V gene: TRBV14; D gene: -; clone size: -; J gene: TRBJ2-3; CDR3 DNA: TGTGCCAGCAGCCAAGACGGGGATACGCAGTATTTT; CDR3 protein: CASSQDGDTQYF
V gene: TRBV6-5; D gene: -; clone size: -; J gene: TRBJ2-1; CDR3 DNA: TGTGCCAGCAGTTCCCCCGGGTCCAGTAGTGAGCAGTTCTTC; CDR3 protein: CASSSPGSSSEQFF
V gene: TRBV27; D gene: -; clone size: -; J gene: TRBJ1-2; CDR3 DNA: TGTGCCAGCAGTCCCGGGACAAGCGGCTACACCTTC; CDR3 protein: CASSPGTSGYTF
V gene: TRBV4-3; D gene: -; clone size: -; J gene: TRBJ2-5; CDR3 DNA: TGCGCCAGCAGCCGTACTAGGGTAGAGACCCAGTACTTC; CDR3 protein: CASSRTRVETQYF
V gene: TRBV3-1/TRBV3-2; D gene: TRBD2; clone size: -; J gene: TRBJ2-7; CDR3 DNA: TGTGCCAGCAGCGGGTGGGGTAGCGGGAGGGCCGGCTACGAGCAGTACTTC; CDR3 protein: CASSGWGSGRAGYEQYF
V gene: TRBV30; D gene: -; clone size: -; J gene: TRBJ2-1; CDR3 DNA: TGTGCCTGGAGTGTACATCGAACAGGTCGCAATGAGCAGTTCTTC; CDR3 protein: CAWSVHRTGRNEQFF
V gene: TRBV27; D gene: TRBD1; clone size: -; J gene: TRBJ2-7; CDR3 DNA: TGTGCCAGCAGTTGGGGTGGACAGGCCTACGAGCAGTACTTC; CDR3 protein: CASSWGGQAYEQYF
V gene: TRBV5-1; D gene: TRBD1; clone size: -; J gene: TRBJ2-1; CDR3 DNA: TGCGCCAGCAGGGAGACAGGGGAGAATGAGCAGTTCTTC; CDR3 protein: CASRETGENEQFF
V gene: TRBV5-6; D gene: -; clone size: -; J gene: TRBJ2-7; CDR3 DNA: TGTGCCAGCAGCATTAGACCGGGACACCAGGCCTACGAGCAGTACTTC; CDR3 protein: CASSIRPGHQAYEQYF
V gene: TRBV25-1; D gene: TRBD1; clone size: -; J gene: TRBJ1-6; CDR3 DNA: TGTGCCAGCAGTAACACAGGGGGCTATAATTCACCCCTCCACTTT; CDR3 protein: CASSNTGGYNSPLHF
V gene: TRBV6-2/TRBV6-3; D gene: -; clone size: -; J gene: TRBJ1-2; CDR3 DNA: TGTGCCAGCAGCCCCGAGTTAATCTATGGCTACACCTTC; CDR3 protein: CASSPELIYGYTF
V gene: TRBV24-1; D gene: TRBD1; clone size: -; J gene: TRBJ2-1; CDR3 DNA: TGTGCCACCAGTGATCCGGGCAGGACAGGGACATACAATGAGCAGTTCTTC; CDR3 protein: CATSDPGRTGTYNEQFF
V gene: TRBV6-5; D gene: TRBD1; clone size: few; J gene: TRBJ2-7; CDR3 DNA: TGTGCCAGCAGTATAAGACAGGGGATAGCCTACGAGCAGTACTTC; CDR3 protein: CASSIRQGIAYEQYF
V gene: TRBV30; D gene: TRBD2; clone size: -; J gene: TRBJ2-7; CDR3 DNA: TGTGCCTGGAGTCGGGGGGGAGGGCCCCACGAGCAGTACTTC; CDR3 protein: CAWSRGGGPHEQYF
V gene: TRBV30; D gene: TRBD2; clone size: -; J gene: TRBJ2-5; CDR3 DNA: TGTGCCTGGAGTCGGGGGGGCGGCGAGACCCAGTACTTC; CDR3 protein: CAWSRGGGETQYF
V gene: TRBV5-1; D gene: -; clone size: -; J gene: TRBJ2-2; CDR3 DNA: TGCGCCAGCAGCTTGGGGTTTGGCGGGGCCGGGGAGCTGTTTTTT; CDR3 protein: CASSLGFGGAGELFF
V gene: TRBV6-2/TRBV6-3; D gene: -; clone size: -; J gene: TRBJ1-2; CDR3 DNA: TGTGCCAGCAGTTCAGGGGAAGTCTATGGCTACACCTTC; CDR3 protein: CASSSGEVYGYTF
V gene: TRBV9; D gene: -; clone size: -; J gene: TRBJ2-1; CDR3 DNA: TGTGCCAGCAGCGCCCTTCGAAGTACCAGCTACAATGAGCAGTTCTTC; CDR3 protein: CASSALRSTSYNEQFF
V gene: TRBV4-3; D gene: TRBD2; clone size: once; J gene: TRBJ2-1; CDR3 DNA: TGCGCCAGCAGCCAAGGGGCTAGCGGGAGGGACCTGTACAATGAGCAGTTCTTC; CDR3 protein: CASSQGASGRDLYNEQFF
V gene: TRBV29-1; D gene: -; clone size: -; J gene: TRBJ2-3; CDR3 DNA: TGCAGCGTTGCGGTCGCAGATACGCAGTATTTT; CDR3 protein: CSVAVADTQYF
V gene: TRBV5-4; D gene: TRBD2; clone size: -; J gene: TRBJ2-5; CDR3 DNA: TGTGCCAGCAGATCTCTAGCGGGAGGCCGGGAGACCCAGTACTTC; CDR3 protein: CASRSLAGGRETQYF
V gene: TRBV10-2; D gene: TRBD1; clone size: -; J gene: TRBJ2-1; CDR3 DNA: TGCGCCAGCAGTGAACCGGGACAGAACTACAATGAGCAGTTCTTC; CDR3 protein: CASSEPGQNYNEQFF